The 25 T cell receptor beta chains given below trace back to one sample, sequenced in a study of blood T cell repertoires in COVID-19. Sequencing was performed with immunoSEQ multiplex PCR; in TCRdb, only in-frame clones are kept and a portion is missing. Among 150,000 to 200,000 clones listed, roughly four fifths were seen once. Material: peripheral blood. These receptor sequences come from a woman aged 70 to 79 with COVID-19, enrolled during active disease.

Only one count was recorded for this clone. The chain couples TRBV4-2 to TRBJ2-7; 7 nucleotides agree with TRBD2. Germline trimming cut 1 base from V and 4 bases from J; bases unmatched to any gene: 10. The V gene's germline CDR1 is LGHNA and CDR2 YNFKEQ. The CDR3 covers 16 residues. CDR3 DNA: TGTGCCAGCAGCCAAGGCGGTACACTAGCGTTTTACGAGCAGTACTTC. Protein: CASSQGGTLAFYEQYF.

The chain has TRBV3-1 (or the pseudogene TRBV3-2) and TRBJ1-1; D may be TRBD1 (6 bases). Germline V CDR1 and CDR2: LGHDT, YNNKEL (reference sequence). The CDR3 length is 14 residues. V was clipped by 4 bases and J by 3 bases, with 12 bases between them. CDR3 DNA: TGTGCCAGCAGCCGGAAGGGGGGGTACACTGAAGCTTTCTTT. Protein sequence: CASSRKGGYTEAFF.

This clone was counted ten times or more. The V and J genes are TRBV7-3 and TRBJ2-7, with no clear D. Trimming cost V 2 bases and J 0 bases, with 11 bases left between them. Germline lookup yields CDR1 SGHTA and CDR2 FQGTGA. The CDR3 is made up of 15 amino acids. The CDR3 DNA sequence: TGTGCCAGCAGCTTATCTGCGGTTAACTCCTACGAGCAGTACTTC. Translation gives CASSLSAVNSYEQYF.

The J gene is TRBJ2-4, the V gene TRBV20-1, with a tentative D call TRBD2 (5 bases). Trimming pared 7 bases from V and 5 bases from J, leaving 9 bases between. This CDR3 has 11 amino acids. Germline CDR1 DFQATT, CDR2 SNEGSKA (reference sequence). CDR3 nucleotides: TGCAGTGTCGGGGTTGAAAACATTCAGTACTTC. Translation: CSVGVENIQYF.

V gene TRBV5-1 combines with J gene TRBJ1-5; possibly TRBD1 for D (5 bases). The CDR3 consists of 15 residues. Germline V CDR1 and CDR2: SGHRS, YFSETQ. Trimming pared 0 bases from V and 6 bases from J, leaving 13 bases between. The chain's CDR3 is CASSLDGGGSQPQHF. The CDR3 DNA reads TGCGCCAGCAGCTTGGATGGGGGAGGAAGTCAGCCCCAGCATTTT.

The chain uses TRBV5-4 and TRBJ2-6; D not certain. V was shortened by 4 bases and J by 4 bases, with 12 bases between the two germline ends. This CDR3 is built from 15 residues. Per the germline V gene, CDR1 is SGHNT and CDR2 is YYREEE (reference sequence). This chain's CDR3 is CASSADLRGANVLTF. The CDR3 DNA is TGTGCCAGCAGCGCCGACCTCAGGGGGGCCAACGTCCTGACTTTC.

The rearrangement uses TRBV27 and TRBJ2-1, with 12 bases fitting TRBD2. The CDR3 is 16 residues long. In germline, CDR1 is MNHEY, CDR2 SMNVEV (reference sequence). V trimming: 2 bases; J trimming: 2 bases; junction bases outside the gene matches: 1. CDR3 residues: CASSLLAGGAYNEQFF. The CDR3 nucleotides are TGTGCCAGCAGTTTACTAGCGGGAGGGGCCTACAATGAGCAGTTCTTC.

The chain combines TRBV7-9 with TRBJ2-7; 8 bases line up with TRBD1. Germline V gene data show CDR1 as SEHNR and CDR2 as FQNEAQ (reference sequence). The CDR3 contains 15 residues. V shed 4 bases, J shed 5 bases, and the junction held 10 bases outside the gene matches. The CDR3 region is CASSYFRQGINEQYF. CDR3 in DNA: TGTGCCAGCAGCTACTTCAGACAGGGGATCAACGAGCAGTACTTC.

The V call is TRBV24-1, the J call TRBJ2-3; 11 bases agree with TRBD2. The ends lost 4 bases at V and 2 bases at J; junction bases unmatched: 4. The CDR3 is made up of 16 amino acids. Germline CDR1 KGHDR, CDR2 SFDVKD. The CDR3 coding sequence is TGTGCCACCAGTGAAAGTAGCGGGAGGGACACAGATACGCAGTATTTT. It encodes CATSESSGRDTDTQYF.

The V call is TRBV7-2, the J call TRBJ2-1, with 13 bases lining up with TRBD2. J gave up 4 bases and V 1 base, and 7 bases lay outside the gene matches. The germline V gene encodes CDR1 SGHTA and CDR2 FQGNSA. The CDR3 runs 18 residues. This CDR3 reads CASSLGGPLAGGYNEQFF. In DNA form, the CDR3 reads TGTGCCAGCAGCTTAGGAGGGCCACTAGCGGGAGGGTACAATGAGCAGTTCTTC. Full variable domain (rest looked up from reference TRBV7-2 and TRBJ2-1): GAGVSQSPSNKVTEKGKDVELRCDPISGHTALYWYRQSLGQGLEFLIYFQGNSAPDKSGLPSDRFSAERTGGSVSTLTIQRTQQEDSAVYLCASSLGGPLAGGYNEQFFGPGTRLTVL.

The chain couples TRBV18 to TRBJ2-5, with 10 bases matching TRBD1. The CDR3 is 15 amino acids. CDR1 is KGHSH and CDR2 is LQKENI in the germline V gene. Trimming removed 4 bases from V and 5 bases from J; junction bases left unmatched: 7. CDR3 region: CASSQADRGSETQYF. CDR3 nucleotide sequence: TGTGCCAGCTCACAAGCGGACAGGGGGAGTGAGACCCAGTACTTC.

CDR3 protein: CASSEVGTGEETQYF. The CDR3 DNA is TGTGCCAGCAGTGAAGTCGGGACAGGGGAAGAGACCCAGTACTTC. This chain connects TRBV27 to TRBJ2-5; 10 nucleotides align to TRBD1. CDR3 length: 15 amino acids. Per germline, CDR1 MNHEY and CDR2 SMNVEV (reference sequence). V dropped 5 bases and J dropped 3; count of bases not matched to a gene: 6.

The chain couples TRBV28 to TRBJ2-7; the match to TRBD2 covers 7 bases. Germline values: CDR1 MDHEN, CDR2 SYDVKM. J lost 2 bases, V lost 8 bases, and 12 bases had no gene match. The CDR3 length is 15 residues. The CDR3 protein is CASVPLGGPTYEQYF. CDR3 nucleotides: TGTGCCAGCGTTCCCTTGGGAGGGCCGACCTACGAGCAGTACTTC. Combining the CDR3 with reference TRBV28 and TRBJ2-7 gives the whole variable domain DVKVTQSSRYLVKRTGEKVFLECVQDMDHENMFWYRQDPGLGLRLIYFSYDVKMKEKGDIPEGYSVSREKKERFSLILESASTNQTSMYLCASVPLGGPTYEQYFGPGTRLTVT.

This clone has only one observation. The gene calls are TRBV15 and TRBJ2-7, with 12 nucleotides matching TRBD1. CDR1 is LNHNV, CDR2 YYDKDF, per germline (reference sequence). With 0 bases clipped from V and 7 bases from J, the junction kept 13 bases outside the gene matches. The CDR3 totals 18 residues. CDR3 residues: CATSRDLLMGQGAGEQYF. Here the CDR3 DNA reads TGTGCCACCAGCAGAGATTTGTTAATGGGACAGGGGGCGGGAGAGCAGTACTTC.

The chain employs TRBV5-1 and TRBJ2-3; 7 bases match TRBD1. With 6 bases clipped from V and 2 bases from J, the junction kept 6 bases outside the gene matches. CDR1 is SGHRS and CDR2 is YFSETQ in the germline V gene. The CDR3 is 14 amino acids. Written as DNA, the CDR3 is TGCGCCAGCATTCCGGGACAGCCCACAGATACGCAGTATTTT. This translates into CASIPGQPTDTQYF.

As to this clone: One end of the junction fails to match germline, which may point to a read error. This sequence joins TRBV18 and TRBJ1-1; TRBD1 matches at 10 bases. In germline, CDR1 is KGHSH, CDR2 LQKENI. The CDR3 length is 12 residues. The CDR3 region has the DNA TGCCGGACAGGGGGAGTGGGCACTGAAGCTTTCTTT. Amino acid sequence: CRTGGVGTEAFF.

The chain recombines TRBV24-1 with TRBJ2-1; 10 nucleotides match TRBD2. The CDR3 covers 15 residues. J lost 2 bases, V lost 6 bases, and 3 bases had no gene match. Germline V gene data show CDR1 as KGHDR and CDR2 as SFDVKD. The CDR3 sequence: CATSPSGRAYNEQFF. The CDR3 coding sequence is TGTGCCACCAGTCCCAGCGGGAGGGCCTACAATGAGCAGTTCTTC.

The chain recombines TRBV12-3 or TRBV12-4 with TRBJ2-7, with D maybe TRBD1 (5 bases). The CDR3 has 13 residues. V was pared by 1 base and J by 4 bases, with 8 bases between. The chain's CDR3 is CASSLGGIYEQYF. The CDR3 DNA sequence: TGTGCCAGCAGTTTAGGGGGCATATACGAGCAGTACTTC.

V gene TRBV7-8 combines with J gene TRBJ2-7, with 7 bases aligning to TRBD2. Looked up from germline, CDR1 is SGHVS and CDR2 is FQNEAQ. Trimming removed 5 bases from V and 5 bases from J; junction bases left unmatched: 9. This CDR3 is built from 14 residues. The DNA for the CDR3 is TGTGCCAGCAGCCTAGGACTAGGTGACGACGAGCAGTACTTC. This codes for CASSLGLGDDEQYF.

The CDR3 DNA is TGTGCCAGTAGGGAACTAGCGGGAGTCGGAAAAGGAGGGCAGTACTTC. It is translated as CASRELAGVGKGGQYF. The gene calls are TRBV19 and TRBJ2-7; 11 bases match TRBD2. CDR3 length: 16 amino acids. Germline-derived CDR1 and CDR2 are LNHDA and SQIVND (reference sequence). V trimming: 6 bases; J trimming: 9 bases; junction bases outside the gene matches: 16.

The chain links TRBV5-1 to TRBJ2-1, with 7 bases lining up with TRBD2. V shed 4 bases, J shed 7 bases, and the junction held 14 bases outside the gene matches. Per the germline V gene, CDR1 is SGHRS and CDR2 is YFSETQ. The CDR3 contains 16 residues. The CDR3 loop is CASSMQPAGDSNEQFF. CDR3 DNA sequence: TGCGCCAGCAGCATGCAGCCGGCGGGAGATTCGAATGAGCAGTTCTTC. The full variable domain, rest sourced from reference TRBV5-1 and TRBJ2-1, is KAGVTQTPRYLIKTRGQQVTLSCSPISGHRSVSWYQQTPGQGLQFLFEYFSETQRNKGNFPGRFSGRQFSNSRSEMNVSTLELGDSALYLCASSMQPAGDSNEQFFGPGTRLTVL.

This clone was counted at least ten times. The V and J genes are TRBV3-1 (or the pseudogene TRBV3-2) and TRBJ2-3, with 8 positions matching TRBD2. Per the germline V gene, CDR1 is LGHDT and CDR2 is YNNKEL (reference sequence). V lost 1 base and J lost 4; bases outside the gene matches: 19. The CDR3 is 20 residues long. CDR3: CASSQVSGSKREPLPDTQYF. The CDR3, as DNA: TGTGCCAGCAGCCAAGTGAGTGGTTCTAAGCGGGAGCCTTTACCAGATACGCAGTATTTT.

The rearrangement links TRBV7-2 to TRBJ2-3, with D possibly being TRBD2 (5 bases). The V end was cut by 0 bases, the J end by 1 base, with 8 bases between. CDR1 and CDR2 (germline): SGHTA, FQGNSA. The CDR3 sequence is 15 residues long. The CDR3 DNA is TGTGCCAGCAGCTTAGCGCAACTAGGCACAGATACGCAGTATTTT. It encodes CASSLAQLGTDTQYF.

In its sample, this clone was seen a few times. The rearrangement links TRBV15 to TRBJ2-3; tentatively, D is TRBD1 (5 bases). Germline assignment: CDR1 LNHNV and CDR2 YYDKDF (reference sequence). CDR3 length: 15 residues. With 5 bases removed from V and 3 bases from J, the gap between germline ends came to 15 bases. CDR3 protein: CATSPRTSGTDTQYF. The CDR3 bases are TGTGCCACCAGCCCGCGGACCTCAGGGACAGATACGCAGTATTTT. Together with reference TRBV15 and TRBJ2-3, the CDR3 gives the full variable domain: DAMVIQNPRYQVTQFGKPVTLSCSQTLNHNVMYWYQQKSSQAPKLLFHYYDKDFNNEADTPDNFQSRRPNTSFCFLDIRSPGLGDTAMYLCATSPRTSGTDTQYFGPGTRLTVL.

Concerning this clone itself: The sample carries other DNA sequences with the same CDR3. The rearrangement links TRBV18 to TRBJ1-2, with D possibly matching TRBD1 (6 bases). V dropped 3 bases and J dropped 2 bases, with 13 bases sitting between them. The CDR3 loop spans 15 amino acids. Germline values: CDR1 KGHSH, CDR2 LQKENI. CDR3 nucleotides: TGTGCCAGCTCACCTGCACAGGGCTCGAACTATGGCTACACCTTC. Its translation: CASSPAQGSNYGYTF.